This T cell receptor beta chain was observed in a study of CD8 T cells in ankylosing spondylitis. Whole-study findings and limits: Made up of fewer than 10 highly homologous variants, a TCR beta motif appeared characteristic of ankylosing spondylitis blood. In ankylosing spondylitis patients, matched synovial fluid reportedly showed significant enrichment of disease-linked clones. Before this, some motif variants had been reported in reactive arthritis synovial fluid and blood.

There are many counts of this clonotype. Its antigen is currently unknown. With 3 bases removed from V and 8 bases from J, the gap between germline ends came to 15 bases. Germline V gene lookup returns CDR1 SGDLS and CDR2 YYNGEE. The CDR3 sequence is 14 residues long. Researchers built TCR beta libraries using quantitative 5'-RACE with molecular barcodes. One entry per CDR3 protein results from TCRdb running MiXCR on the 5' RACE reads. The sample consists of roughly 97,000 distinct CDR3 sequences, about 8.6% of them appearing once. The source is a male donor with ankylosing spondylitis or in good health (not recorded which). The chain combines TRBV9 with TRBJ2-1; the D gene is possibly TRBD2 (5 bases). Source material: blood, either unsorted or a sorted T cell fraction (not recorded which). DNA of the CDR3: TGTGCCAGCAGCGACCGGACTTTTTACGATGAGCAGTTCTTC. Encoded protein: CASSDRTFYDEQFF.